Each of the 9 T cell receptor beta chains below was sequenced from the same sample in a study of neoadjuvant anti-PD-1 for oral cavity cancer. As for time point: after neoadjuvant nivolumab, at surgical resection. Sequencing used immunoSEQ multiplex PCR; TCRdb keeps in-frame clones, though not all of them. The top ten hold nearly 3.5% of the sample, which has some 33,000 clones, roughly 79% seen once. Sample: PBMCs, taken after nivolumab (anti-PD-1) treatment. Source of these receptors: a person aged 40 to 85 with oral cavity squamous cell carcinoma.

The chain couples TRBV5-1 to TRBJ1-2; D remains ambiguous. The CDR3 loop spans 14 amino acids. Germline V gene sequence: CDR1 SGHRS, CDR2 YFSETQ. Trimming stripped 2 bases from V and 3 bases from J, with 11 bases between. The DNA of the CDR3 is TGCGCCAGCAGCTTTGACGCTACAGACTATGGCTACACCTTC. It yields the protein CASSFDATDYGYTF.

For the CDR3, the DNA is TGTGCCAGCAGCCCCGGACAGGGGAGCTCTGGAAACACCATATATTTT. Residues: CASSPGQGSSGNTIYF. V and J are TRBV7-9 and TRBJ1-3, with 9 bases aligning to TRBD1. The germline CDR1 and CDR2 sequences are SEHNR and FQNEAQ (reference sequence). The CDR3 loop spans 16 amino acids. Unmatched junction bases numbered 5, after V lost 5 bases and J lost 0 bases.

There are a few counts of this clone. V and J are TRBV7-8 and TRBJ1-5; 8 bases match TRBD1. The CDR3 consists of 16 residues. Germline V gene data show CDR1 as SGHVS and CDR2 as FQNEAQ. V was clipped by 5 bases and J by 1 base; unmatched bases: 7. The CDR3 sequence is CASSNHRDRSNQPQHF. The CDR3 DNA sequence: TGTGCCAGCAGCAATCACCGGGACAGGAGCAATCAGCCCCAGCATTTT.

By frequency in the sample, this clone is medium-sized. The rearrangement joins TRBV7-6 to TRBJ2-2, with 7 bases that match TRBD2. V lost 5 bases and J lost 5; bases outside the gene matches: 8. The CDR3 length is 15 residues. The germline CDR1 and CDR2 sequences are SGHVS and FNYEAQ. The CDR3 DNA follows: TGTGCCAGCAGCCATAAAAGCGGGGTGACCGGGGAGCTGTTTTTT. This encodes CASSHKSGVTGELFF.

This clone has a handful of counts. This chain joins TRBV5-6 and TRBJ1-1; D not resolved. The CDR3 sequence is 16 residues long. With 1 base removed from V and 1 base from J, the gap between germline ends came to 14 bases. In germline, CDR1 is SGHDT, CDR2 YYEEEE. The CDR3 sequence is CASSLKPSVENTEAFF. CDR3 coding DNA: TGTGCCAGCAGCTTGAAGCCTAGCGTGGAGAACACTGAAGCTTTCTTT.

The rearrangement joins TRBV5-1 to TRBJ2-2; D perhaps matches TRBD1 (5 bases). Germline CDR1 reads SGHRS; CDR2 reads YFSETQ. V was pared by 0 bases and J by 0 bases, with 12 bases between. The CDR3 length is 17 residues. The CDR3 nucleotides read TGCGCCAGCAGCTTGGGGCTGGACACCGCGAACACCGGGGAGCTGTTTTTT. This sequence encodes CASSLGLDTANTGELFF.

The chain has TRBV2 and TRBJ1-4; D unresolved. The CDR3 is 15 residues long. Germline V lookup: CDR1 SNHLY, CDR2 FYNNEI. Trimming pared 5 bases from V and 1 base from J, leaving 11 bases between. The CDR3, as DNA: TGTGCCAGCAGTAAGGAGGCCTTAACTAATGAAAAACTGTTTTTT. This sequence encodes CASSKEALTNEKLFF.

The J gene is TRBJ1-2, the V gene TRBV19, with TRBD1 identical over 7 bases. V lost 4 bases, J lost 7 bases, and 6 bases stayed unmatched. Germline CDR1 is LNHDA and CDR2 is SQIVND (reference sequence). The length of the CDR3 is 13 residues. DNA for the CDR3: TGTGCCAGTAGTACCCGACAGGGCGGTGGCTACACCTTC. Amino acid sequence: CASSTRQGGGYTF.

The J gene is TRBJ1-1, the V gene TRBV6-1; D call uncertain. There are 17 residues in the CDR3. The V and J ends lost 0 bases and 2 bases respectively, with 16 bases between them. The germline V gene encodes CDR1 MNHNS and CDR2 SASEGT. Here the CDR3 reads CASSEALSGRGNTEAFF. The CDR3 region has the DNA TGTGCCAGCAGTGAAGCGTTATCCGGCCGGGGAAACACTGAAGCTTTCTTT.